Reported below is one T cell receptor (beta chain). These data belong to a study of shared clonotypes between healthy human individuals. Per germline, CDR1 MNHEY and CDR2 SVGAGI. The CDR3 is 14 amino acids. Trimming cost V 7 bases and J 2 bases, with 13 bases left between them. Repertoires were generated with immunoSEQ multiplex PCR, while TCRdb's copy carries only in-frame clones and drops some. The repertoire includes more than 2 million clones, roughly 94% of them detected once, and 0.1% to 0.15% sits in the top ten. This TCR was recovered from a man aged 18 to 30 in good health. This chain connects TRBV6-5 to TRBJ2-3; possible D gene TRBD1, 6 bases. The sample comprised naive CD4+ T cells sorted from blood. The subset here: CD45RA+ positively selected. CDR3 bases: TGTGCCAGCAAGGGGACACTTTCCACAGATACGCAGTATTTT. Amino acids: CASKGTLSTDTQYF.